A single sample gave rise to the 30 T cell receptor beta chains below, sequenced in a study of blood T cells in healthy people across ages. Combining a sample-barcoded 5' primer with a J-beta primer mix, a second PCR ran for 7 to 11 cycles. TCRdb redid the calling of the 5' RACE reads with MiXCR, one entry per CDR3 protein. Counted here are about 570,000 distinct CDR3 sequences, about 26% occurring once; the ten biggest clones make up about 18%. Sequenced material: blood. These receptors were taken from a woman between 70 and 85 years old in good health.

The V gene is TRBV27, the J gene TRBJ1-1, with a possible D match to TRBD1 (6 bases). V lost 6 bases and J 1 base, leaving 12 bases between the germline ends. CDR1 is MNHEY and CDR2 is SMNVEV in the germline V gene (reference sequence). The CDR3 loop spans 14 amino acids. The CDR3 is CASRKTGQNTEAFF. The CDR3 coding sequence is TGTGCCAGCAGAAAGACAGGTCAGAACACTGAAGCTTTCTTT.

The chain has TRBV12-3 or TRBV12-4 and TRBJ2-7; D is unclear. The V and J ends lost 3 bases and 7 bases respectively, with 10 bases between them. The CDR3 runs 12 residues. The CDR3 DNA sequence: TGTGCCAGCAGTTTCACTCTGGGGGAGCAGTACTTC. It specifies CASSFTLGEQYF.

This clonotype was observed a few times. The chain recombines TRBV20-1 with TRBJ2-5; D remains ambiguous. Trimming stripped 2 bases from V and 5 bases from J, with 9 bases between. This CDR3 comprises 12 residues. CDR1 is DFQATT and CDR2 is SNEGSKA in the germline V gene (reference sequence). The chain's CDR3 is CSARKAAETQYF. CDR3 bases: TGCAGTGCTAGAAAAGCCGCGGAGACCCAGTACTTC.

This chain joins TRBV18 and TRBJ1-4; D gene unclear. The length of the CDR3 is 14 residues. V was pared by 3 bases and J by 7 bases, with 12 bases between. CDR1 is KGHSH, CDR2 LQKENI, per germline. The CDR3 here is CASSPSASGEKLFF. DNA of the CDR3: TGTGCCAGCTCACCCTCGGCCAGTGGTGAAAAACTGTTTTTT.

This clonotype was detected only a few times. The chain couples TRBV5-5 to TRBJ2-5, with D uncertain. The CDR3 is 16 amino acids. V was shortened by 0 bases and J by 4 bases, with 16 bases between the two germline ends. In germline, CDR1 is SGHKS, CDR2 YYEKEE (reference sequence). The CDR3 bases are TGTGCCAGCAGCTTGGCGGTAGGTGGCCTGGGAGAGACCCAGTACTTC. Translated, it gives CASSLAVGGLGETQYF.

This clonotype was seen a few times. This chain connects TRBV5-1 to TRBJ2-5, with TRBD1 identical over 8 bases. Germline CDR1 and CDR2: SGHRS and YFSETQ. The CDR3 consists of 14 residues. Trimming cost V 3 bases and J 5 bases; bases outside gene matches: 6. The CDR3 DNA follows: TGCGCCAGCAGCTCGGCAGGGGGCGTGGAGACCCAGTACTTC. This codes for CASSSAGGVETQYF.

The chain has TRBV5-1 and TRBJ2-5, with D possibly TRBD2 on 6 matching bases. This CDR3 region has 14 residues. Per germline, CDR1 SGHRS and CDR2 YFSETQ. The V and J ends lost 1 base and 3 bases respectively, with 10 bases between them. In nucleotides, the CDR3 is TGCGCCAGCAGCTTGAGCGGGTACAAAGAGACCCAGTACTTC. Protein sequence: CASSLSGYKETQYF.

The chain carries TRBV20-1 and TRBJ2-1; 9 bases are a match to TRBD2. This CDR3 comprises 14 residues. Per germline, CDR1 DFQATT and CDR2 SNEGSKA (reference sequence). Trimming removed 6 bases from V and 4 bases from J; junction bases left unmatched: 7. CDR3 residues: CSAARGGVYNEQFF. The CDR3, as DNA: TGCAGTGCCGCGCGCGGGGGGGTATACAATGAGCAGTTCTTC.

CDR3 DNA sequence: TGCAGTGCTAGAGATAAAACAGGGTCCACAGATACGCAGTATTTT. This encodes CSARDKTGSTDTQYF. The chain combines TRBV20-1 with TRBJ2-3; D perhaps matches TRBD1 (6 bases). Germline lookup yields CDR1 DFQATT and CDR2 SNEGSKA (reference sequence). The V end was cut by 0 bases, the J end by 2 bases, with 12 bases between. This CDR3 is 15 amino acids long.

The CDR3 loop reads CAGYRDSYGYTF. CDR3 in DNA: TGTGCCGGTTACAGGGATAGCTATGGCTACACCTTC. The rearrangement links TRBV30 to TRBJ1-2; possibly TRBD1 for D (6 bases). Germline V lookup: CDR1 GTSNPN, CDR2 SVGIG (reference sequence). CDR3 length equals 12 residues. V lost 8 bases and J lost 4, with 14 bases in between.

This clonotype was seen a handful of times. The V call is TRBV7-2, the J call TRBJ2-5, with TRBD1 matching 10 bases. The J call may be faulty, since TRBJ2-7 better matches the DNA end. CDR3 length: 17 amino acids. Germline V gives CDR1 SGHTA, CDR2 FQGNSA. For the CDR3, the DNA is TGTGCCAGCGGACAGGGGGTCTCGTGGGACGGCTCCTACGAGCAGTACTTC. It is translated as CASGQGVSWDGSYEQYF.

This clonotype is a singleton in its sample. The chain combines TRBV6-5 with TRBJ2-3, with TRBD2 matching 9 bases. V shed 7 bases and J 6 bases; nucleotides not matched to a gene: 11. The CDR3 runs to 15 residues. Per germline, CDR1 MNHEY and CDR2 SVGAGI. This CDR3 is CASTTTGTSPDTQYF. CDR3 coding DNA: TGTGCCAGCACCACAACCGGGACTAGCCCTGATACGCAGTATTTT.

The chain uses TRBV11-2 and TRBJ2-3; D is tentatively TRBD1 or TRBD2 (6 bases each). Between the trimmed V and J ends, which lost 3 bases and 3 bases, there was a span of 16 bases. The V gene's germline CDR1 is SGHAT and CDR2 FQNNGV. The CDR3 is 16 residues long. The CDR3 reads CASSFVSGAATDTQYF. Written as DNA, the CDR3 is TGTGCCAGCAGCTTCGTATCGGGGGCCGCGACAGATACGCAGTATTTT.

There are a few counts of this clonotype. This chain links TRBV6-5 with TRBJ1-2; 8 bases are a match to TRBD1. The CDR3 runs 14 residues. V lost 5 bases, J lost 7 bases, and 9 bases stayed unmatched. Germline CDR1 is MNHEY and CDR2 is SVGAGI. Here the CDR3 DNA reads TGTGCCAGCAGTAGTCCAGGGGGCGTGCGTGGCTACACCTTC. It yields the protein CASSSPGGVRGYTF.

The V and J genes are TRBV4-2 and TRBJ2-3; D is perhaps TRBD1 (7 bases). V lost 3 bases and J lost 2, with 9 bases in between. Germline loops: CDR1 LGHNA, CDR2 YNFKEQ. CDR3 length: 14 residues. The CDR3: CASSQEGATDTQYF. Written as DNA, the CDR3 is TGTGCCAGCAGCCAGGAGGGGGCCACAGATACGCAGTATTTT.

Turning to this clonotype: The germline gene is not matched at one end of the junction; a read error may be the cause. V is TRBV7-2 and J is TRBJ2-5; a weak D match, TRBD1 (6 bases). The CDR3 loop spans 15 amino acids. CDR1 and CDR2 from the germline V gene are SGHTA and FQGNSA. CDR3 sequence: CASSAQTGYQEAQYF. For the CDR3, the DNA is TGTGCCAGCAGCGCCCAGACAGGATACCAAGAGGCCCAGTACTTC. The variable domain in full, with the rest retrieved from reference TRBV7-2 and TRBJ2-5, is GAGVSQSPSNKVTEKGKDVELRCDPISGHTALYWYRQSLGQGLEFLIYFQGNSAPDKSGLPSDRFSAERTGGSVSTLTIQRTQQEDSAVYLCASSAQTGYQEAQYFGPGTRLLVL.

The sample holds many counts of this clonotype. The gene calls are TRBV6-2 or TRBV6-3 and TRBJ2-1; 10 nucleotides agree with TRBD2. The CDR3 is 17 amino acids. Germline values: CDR1 MNHEY, CDR2 SVGEGT. V dropped 1 base and J dropped 7; count of bases not matched to a gene: 10. CDR3 in amino acids: CASSYWVSLAGVNEQFF. The CDR3 coding sequence is TGTGCCAGCAGTTACTGGGTCAGCCTAGCGGGGGTAAATGAGCAGTTCTTC.

This clonotype came up a few times. V and J are TRBV11-2 and TRBJ2-1; 12 bases are a match to TRBD2. Germline V CDR1 and CDR2: SGHAT, FQNNGV. V dropped 4 bases and J dropped 6; count of bases not matched to a gene: 7. The length of the CDR3 is 16 residues. Here the CDR3 DNA reads TGTGCCAGCAGCTCACTAACTAGCGGGGGGTCCAATGAGCAGTTCTTC. Residues: CASSSLTSGGSNEQFF.

This clonotype appeared many times. The V and J genes are TRBV4-3 and TRBJ2-1; 12 positions match TRBD2. CDR1 is LGHNA, CDR2 YSLEER, per germline. With V trimmed by 3 bases and J by 4 bases, 4 bases remained unmatched. CDR3 length: 16 residues. The CDR3 DNA follows: TGCGCCAGCAGCCAGCAAACTAGCGGGGGGTACAATGAGCAGTTCTTC. Encoded protein: CASSQQTSGGYNEQFF.

In its sample, this clonotype was seen a few times. This chain uses TRBV20-1 with TRBJ2-5; 9 nucleotides align to TRBD1. J was trimmed by 4 bases and V by 6 bases; bases with no gene match: 3. This CDR3 has 12 amino acids. Germline CDR1 and CDR2: DFQATT and SNEGSKA (reference sequence). The CDR3 here is CSALDRGETQYF. Here the CDR3 DNA reads TGCAGTGCCTTGGACAGGGGAGAGACCCAGTACTTC.

V gene TRBV6-1 combines with J gene TRBJ1-4, with TRBD1 matching over 8 bases. Germline V lookup: CDR1 MNHNS, CDR2 SASEGT. Trimming at V came to 6 bases and at J to 0 bases, leaving 9 bases not matched to a gene. The CDR3 has 17 amino acids. The CDR3 coding sequence is TGTGCCAGCAGCGACAGGGGCTGGGGTGCAACTAATGAAAAACTGTTTTTT. Amino acids: CASSDRGWGATNEKLFF.

This clonotype was seen a few times. The chain couples TRBV6-2 or TRBV6-3 to TRBJ2-5; D is undetermined. The CDR3 has 12 amino acids. Trimming cost V 10 bases and J 4 bases, with 13 bases left between them. Germline CDR1 MNHEY, CDR2 SVGEGT. The CDR3 DNA reads as TGTGCCATCCGGATGTCAGGAGAGACCCAGTACTTC. Protein product: CAIRMSGETQYF.

The V and J genes are TRBV7-6 and TRBJ1-4; D not resolved. Trimming took off 2 bases at V and 4 bases at J, with 11 bases between the two ends. The CDR3 loop spans 15 amino acids. Germline values: CDR1 SGHVS, CDR2 FNYEAQ. The CDR3 DNA follows: TGTGCCAGCAGCTTACAGCCCATACTTAATGAAAAACTGTTTTTT. Amino acid sequence: CASSLQPILNEKLFF.

Concerning this clonotype itself: One junction end disagrees with the germline gene, perhaps due to a read error. V is TRBV20-1 and J is TRBJ1-3; D is uncertain. The CDR3 runs 14 residues. Germline lookup yields CDR1 DFQATT and CDR2 SNEGSKA (reference sequence). CDR3 DNA sequence: TGCAGTGCCGACTCCAGATTCTCTGGAAACATCATATATTTT. It yields the protein CSADSRFSGNIIYF.

This clonotype was seen a handful of times. The chain couples TRBV6-2 or TRBV6-3 to TRBJ1-1; maybe TRBD1 (5 bases). Trimming took 8 bases from V and 5 from J, leaving 21 bases between them. The germline V gene has CDR1 MNHEY and CDR2 SVGEGT. The length of the CDR3 is 15 residues. In DNA form, the CDR3 reads TGTGCCAGCCGGCCTAAACGGACATTACCGACTGAAGCTTTCTTT. Translated: CASRPKRTLPTEAFF.

This clonotype was seen a few times. This chain links TRBV12-3 or TRBV12-4 with TRBJ2-2; 14 nucleotides align to TRBD2. CDR3 length equals 15 residues. V shed 8 bases, J shed 8 bases, and the junction held 7 bases outside the gene matches. CDR3 nucleotide sequence: TGTGCCAGCCCGACTAGCGGGGGGGCGCGAGGGGAGCTGTTTTTT. Translation: CASPTSGGARGELFF.

The chain joins TRBV18 to TRBJ2-5; D gene unclear. Germline loops: CDR1 KGHSH, CDR2 LQKENI. CDR3 size: 12 residues. V was clipped by 8 bases and J by 2 bases, with 9 bases between them. The chain's CDR3 is CASRGNQETQYF. CDR3 DNA sequence: TGTGCCAGCCGCGGAAATCAAGAGACCCAGTACTTC. The variable domain in full, with the rest retrieved from reference TRBV18 and TRBJ2-5, is NAGVMQNPRHLVRRRGQEARLRCSPMKGHSHVYWYRQLPEEGLKFMVYLQKENIIDESGMPKERFSAEFPKEGPSILRIQQVVRGDSAAYFCASRGNQETQYFGPGTRLLVL.

Only a few counts were recorded for this clonotype. The chain has TRBV20-1 and TRBJ1-5; D gene unclear. Looked up from germline, CDR1 is DFQATT and CDR2 is SNEGSKA (reference sequence). The V end lost 6 bases, the J end lost 0 bases, and 18 bases lay between the germline ends. There are 16 residues in the CDR3. The CDR3 coding sequence is TGCAGTGCCTACGCGGGCAGGTCTTATAGCAATCAGCCCCAGCATTTT. Translated: CSAYAGRSYSNQPQHF.

This clonotype showed up many times. The V gene is TRBV20-1, the J gene TRBJ1-3; D uncertain. Trimming removed 5 bases at V and 0 bases at J, with 11 bases between. CDR1 DFQATT and CDR2 SNEGSKA come from the germline V gene (reference sequence). This CDR3 has 14 amino acids. CDR3 in amino acids: CSASDVSSGNTIYF. The CDR3 nucleotides read TGCAGTGCTTCGGACGTGAGCTCTGGAAACACCATATATTTT.

This clonotype was observed at least ten times. The V call is TRBV5-1, the J call TRBJ2-3; D unresolved. This CDR3 is built from 14 residues. V shed 5 bases and J shed 2 bases, with 12 bases lying between them. CDR1 is SGHRS and CDR2 is YFSETQ in the germline V gene. The CDR3 sequence: CASSPVVLTDTQYF. CDR3 in DNA: TGCGCCAGCAGTCCCGTGGTCCTCACAGATACGCAGTATTTT.